The T cell receptor (beta chain) described here comes from a study of blood T cells in healthy people across ages. This clonotype is a singleton in its sample. V shed 0 bases, J shed 4 bases, and the junction held 8 bases outside the gene matches. The CDR3 is 18 amino acids. Germline loops: CDR1 LGHNA, CDR2 YNFKEQ. Together with a sample-barcoded 5' primer, a J-beta primer mix was included in a second PCR lasting roughly 6 to 12 cycles. One entry per CDR3 protein results from TCRdb running MiXCR on the 5' RACE reads. The sample carries approximately 600,000 distinct CDR3 sequences, approximately 59% recorded once.

The sequence was obtained from a man aged 60 to 75 in good health. The chain joins TRBV4-2 to TRBJ2-5, with 13 bases lining up with TRBD2. Sequencing was done on a sample of blood. CDR3 nucleotides: TGTGCCAGCAGCCAAGATGAGGGACTAGCGGGGAGGGGAGAGACCCAGTACTTC. This sequence encodes CASSQDEGLAGRGETQYF.